This T cell receptor (beta chain) was sequenced in a study of cytomegalovirus exposure and HLA in healthy donors. The germline V and J ends were trimmed by 0 bases and 11 bases, with 8 bases remaining between them. Looked up from germline, CDR1 is SGDLS and CDR2 is YYNGEE. CDR3 length: 11 residues. Produced via immunoSEQ multiplex PCR; TCRdb's table is partial and in-frame only. The sample shows approximately 300,000 clones, around 90% of them seen only once. This receptor was obtained from a young woman in good health and CMV-seropositive. Specimen: PBMCs. This chain uses TRBV9 with TRBJ1-1; D is unresolved. The CDR3 is CASSVGVVAFF. The CDR3 bases are TGTGCCAGCAGCGTAGGAGTGGTCGCTTTCTTT.